This T cell receptor beta chain was identified in a study of OX40 agonist ivuxolimab in advanced cancers. Background on the study: Ivuxolimab, an agonistic anti-OX40 (CD134) antibody, was given to patients. In this trial design, patients received ivuxolimab intravenously at 0.01 to 10 mg/kg every 2 weeks. Prior checkpoint blockade (anti-PD-1, anti-PD-L1 or anti-CTLA-4) was permitted; less than 45% had it.

Assay used: immunoSEQ multiplex PCR; TCRdb lists only in-frame clones, some missing. The sample consists of about 37,000 clones, 78% of them appearing once. V was shortened by 0 bases and J by 2 bases, with 8 bases between the two germline ends. Germline V gene sequence: CDR1 SGHKS, CDR2 YYEKEE (reference sequence). The CDR3 length is 15 residues. The gene calls are TRBV5-5 and TRBJ2-2; D remains ambiguous. Sequencing used CD4+ or CD8+ T cells sorted from blood, obtained in a trial of the OX40 agonist ivuxolimab. This receptor was identified in an adult with an advanced solid tumor such as melanoma, head and neck, liver or kidney cancer. The CDR3 DNA sequence: TGTGCCAGCAGCTTGGACAGCTACAACACCGGGGAGCTGTTTTTT. Translation: CASSLDSYNTGELFF.